These 3 T cell receptor beta chains were all obtained from the same sample, sequenced in a study of control samples from healthy donors and cancer patients. This table comes from immunoSEQ multiplex PCR, and its TCRdb copy is limited to in-frame clones, with some not included. Here the sample spans about 160,000 clones, around 95% being singletons. Sequencing was performed on blood. The receptors shown here come from a woman aged 40 to 50 in good health.

The chain employs TRBV5-1 and TRBJ1-1; a weak D match, TRBD1 (5 bases). CDR3 length: 14 residues. V lost 1 base and J 3 bases, leaving 10 bases between the germline ends. Germline V gene sequence: CDR1 SGHRS, CDR2 YFSETQ. CDR3 in amino acids: CASSLLRGDTEAFF. In nucleotides, the CDR3 is TGCGCCAGCAGCTTGCTGCGGGGCGACACTGAAGCTTTCTTT.

The J gene is TRBJ1-1, the V gene TRBV19; no firm D call. The CDR3 spans 12 residues. Germline V gene data show CDR1 as LNHDA and CDR2 as SQIVND (reference sequence). Trimming left V 7 bases short and J 1 base short, with 7 bases between. CDR3 in amino acids: CASNKQNTEAFF. The CDR3 nucleotides are TGTGCCAGTAATAAACAGAACACTGAAGCTTTCTTT.

The J gene is TRBJ1-6, the V gene TRBV12-3 or TRBV12-4; D is uncertain. The CDR3 totals 13 residues. V lost 3 bases to trimming and J lost 8 bases, with 8 bases between them. The CDR3: CASSFSEYSPLHF. The CDR3 coding sequence is TGTGCCAGCAGTTTTTCTGAGTATTCACCCCTCCACTTT.